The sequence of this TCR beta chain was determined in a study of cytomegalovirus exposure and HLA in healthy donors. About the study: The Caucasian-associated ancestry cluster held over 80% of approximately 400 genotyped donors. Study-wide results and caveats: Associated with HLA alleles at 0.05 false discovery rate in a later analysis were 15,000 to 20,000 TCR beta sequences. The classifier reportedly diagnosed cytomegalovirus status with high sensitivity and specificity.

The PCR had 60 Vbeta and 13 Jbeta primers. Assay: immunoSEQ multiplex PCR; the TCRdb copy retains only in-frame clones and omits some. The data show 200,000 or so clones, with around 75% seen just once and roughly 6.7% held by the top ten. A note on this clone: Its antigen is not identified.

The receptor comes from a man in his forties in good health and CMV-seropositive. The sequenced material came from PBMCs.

CDR3 sequence reads: CASSPGGRGADTEAFF. The CDR3 bases are TGCGCCAGCAGCCCAGGGGGGCGGGGCGCGGACACTGAAGCTTTCTTT. The chain carries TRBV4-1 and TRBJ1-1; 7 bases are a match to TRBD1. The CDR3 is 16 amino acids. The J segment lost 3 bases and the V segment lost 4 bases, leaving 11 bases of the junction unmatched. The germline CDR1 and CDR2 sequences are MGHRA and YSYEKL.